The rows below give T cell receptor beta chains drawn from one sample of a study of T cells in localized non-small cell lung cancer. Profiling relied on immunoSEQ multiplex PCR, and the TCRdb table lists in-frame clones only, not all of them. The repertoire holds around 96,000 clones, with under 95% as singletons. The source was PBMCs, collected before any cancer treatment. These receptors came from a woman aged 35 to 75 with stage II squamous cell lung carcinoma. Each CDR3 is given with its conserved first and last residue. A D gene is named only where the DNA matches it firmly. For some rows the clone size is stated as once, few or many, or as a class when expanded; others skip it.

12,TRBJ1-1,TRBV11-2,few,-,TGTGCCAGCAGCTGGTCGGGCCGTGAAGCTTTCTTT,CASSWSGREAFF
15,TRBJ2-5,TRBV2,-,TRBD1,TGTGCCAGCAGGATGGGACAGAGATTCCAAGAGACCCAGTACTTC,CASRMGQRFQETQYF
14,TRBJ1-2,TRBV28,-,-,TGTGCCAGCAGTTTGGGCAGAGCGAACTATGGCTACACCTTC,CASSLGRANYGYTF
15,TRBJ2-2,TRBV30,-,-,TGTGTCGCTTCTGGAGAGAGCGGAGTCGACGGGGAGCTGTTTTTT,CVASGESGVDGELFF
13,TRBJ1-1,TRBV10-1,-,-,TGCGCCAGCAGCCTCGAGGGGGATACTGAAGCTTTCTTT,CASSLEGDTEAFF
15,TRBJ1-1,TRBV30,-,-,TGTGCCTGGAGTTTGTGGGGGGGAAAGAACACTGAAGCTTTCTTT,CAWSLWGGKNTEAFF
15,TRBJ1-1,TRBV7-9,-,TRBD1,TGTGCCAGCAGCTTATTTACAGGGGTGGGCACTGAAGCTTTCTTT,CASSLFTGVGTEAFF
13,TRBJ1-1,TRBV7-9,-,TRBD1,TGTGCCAGCAAAGAGGGGGCGAATACTGAAGCTTTCTTT,CASKEGANTEAFF
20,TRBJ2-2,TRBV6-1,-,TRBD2,TGTGCCAGCAGTGAAGTTAGCGGGGGGCACTTGAAACCGGGCACCGGGGAGCTGTTTTTT,CASSEVSGGHLKPGTGELFF
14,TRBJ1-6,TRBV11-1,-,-,TGTGCCAGCAGCTTCGGGCAGGTGAATTCACCCCTCCACTTT,CASSFGQVNSPLHF
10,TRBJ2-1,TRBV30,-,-,TGTGCCTGGGGGAGCAATGAGCAGTTCTTC,CAWGSNEQFF
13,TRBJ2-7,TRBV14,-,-,TGTGCCAGCAGCCAAGACCTCTTCTACGAGCAGTACTTC,CASSQDLFYEQYF
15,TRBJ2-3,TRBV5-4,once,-,TGTGCCAGCAGCCCGCACCAAAGGACAACAGATACGCAGTATTTT,CASSPHQRTTDTQYF
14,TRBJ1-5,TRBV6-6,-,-,TGTGCCAGCAGTTACCCGGACAGCAATCAGCCCCAGCATTTT,CASSYPDSNQPQHF
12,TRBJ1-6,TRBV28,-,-,TGTGCCAGCAGTTTAAATCGGTCACCCCTCCACTTT,CASSLNRSPLHF
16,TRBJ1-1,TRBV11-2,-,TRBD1,TGTGCCAGCAGCTTAGTAAGGGACAGACCAGACACTGAAGCTTTCTTT,CASSLVRDRPDTEAFF
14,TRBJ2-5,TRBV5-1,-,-,TGCGCCAGCAGCTTGGGGAGCGCCGGGGAGACCCAGTACTTC,CASSLGSAGETQYF
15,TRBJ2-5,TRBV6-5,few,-,TGTGCCAGCAGTTACGGCGGTAGGGGGGGAGAGACCCAGTACTTC,CASSYGGRGGETQYF
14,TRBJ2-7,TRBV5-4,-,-,TGTGCCAGCAGCTTGCGCGGGGCGTCCTACGAGCAGTACTTC,CASSLRGASYEQYF
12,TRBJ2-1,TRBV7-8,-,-,TGTGCCAGCAGGCGGGGTATGAATGAGCAGTTCTTC,CASRRGMNEQFF
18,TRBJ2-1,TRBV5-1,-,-,TGCGCCAGCAGCTATTCAGGTGTCAGGGGCTCCTATCACAATGAGCAGTTCTTC,CASSYSGVRGSYHNEQFF
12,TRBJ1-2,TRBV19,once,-,TGTGCCAGTAGTATCTCCAGCCATGGCTACACCTTC,CASSISSHGYTF
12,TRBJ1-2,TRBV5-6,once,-,TGTGCCAGCAGCTCCCAGGGATATGGCTACACCTTC,CASSSQGYGYTF
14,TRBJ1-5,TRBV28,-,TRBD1,TGTGCCAGCACCCAGGGACAGCCGGGACAGCCCCAGCATTTT,CASTQGQPGQPQHF
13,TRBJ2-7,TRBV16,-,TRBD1,TGTGCCAGCAGCCAACAGGGGGCGAAGGAGCAGTACTTC,CASSQQGAKEQYF
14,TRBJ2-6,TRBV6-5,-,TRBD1,TGTGCCAGCGGAACAGGGGCAGGGGCCAACGTCCTGACTTTC,CASGTGAGANVLTF
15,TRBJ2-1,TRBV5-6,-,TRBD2,TGTGCCAGCAGCTTTAGGACTAGCTACTACAATGAGCAGTTCTTC,CASSFRTSYYNEQFF
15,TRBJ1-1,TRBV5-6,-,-,TGTGCCAGCAGCTTGGGGGGTCGAGTAAACACTGAAGCTTTCTTT,CASSLGGRVNTEAFF
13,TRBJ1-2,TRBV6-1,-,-,TGTGCCAGCAGCGCCCTGGATCGATATGGCTACACCTTC,CASSALDRYGYTF
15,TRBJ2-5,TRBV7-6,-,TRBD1,TGTGCCAGCAGTGGGGGCAGGGGGCGTATAGAGACCCAGTACTTC,CASSGGRGRIETQYF
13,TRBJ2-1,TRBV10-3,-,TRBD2,TGTGCCATCAACCCGGGGGGGCCGAATGAGCAGTTCTTC,CAINPGGPNEQFF
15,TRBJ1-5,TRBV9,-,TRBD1,TGTGCCAGCAGCGAATCAGGGGGTCCCAATCAGCCCCAGCATTTT,CASSESGGPNQPQHF
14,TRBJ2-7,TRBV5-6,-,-,TGTGCCAGCAGCTTCCGGACAGTCGCCTACGAGCAGTACTTC,CASSFRTVAYEQYF
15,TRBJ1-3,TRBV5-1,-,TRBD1,TGCGCCAGCAGCTTGCAGGGGGTCTCTGGAAACACCATATATTTT,CASSLQGVSGNTIYF
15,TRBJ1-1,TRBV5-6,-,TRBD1,TGTGCCAGCAGCGGGAGATCAGGGGGTGACACTGAAGCTTTCTTT,CASSGRSGGDTEAFF
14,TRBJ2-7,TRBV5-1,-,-,TGCGCCAGCAGCTTGGGGGGTCCGGGGTACGAGCAGTACTTC,CASSLGGPGYEQYF
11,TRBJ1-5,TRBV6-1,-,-,TGTGCCAGCAGTGGCAATCAGCCCCAGCATTTT,CASSGNQPQHF
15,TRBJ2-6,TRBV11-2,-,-,TGTGCCAGCAGGGGGATCAGCTCTGGGGCCAACGTCCTGACTTTC,CASRGISSGANVLTF
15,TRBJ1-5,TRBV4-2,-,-,TGTGCCAGCAGCCAAGAAGATGGGGCTGATCAGCCCCAGCATTTT,CASSQEDGADQPQHF
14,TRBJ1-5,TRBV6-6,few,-,TGTGCCAGCAGTTACTCGAACAGTAAGCAGCCCCAGCATTTT,CASSYSNSKQPQHF
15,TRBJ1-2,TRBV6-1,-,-,TGTGCCAGCAGCGGGGGACCGGGAGCTTATATGGGCTACACCTTC,CASSGGPGAYMGYTF
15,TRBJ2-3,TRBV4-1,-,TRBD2,TGCGCCAGCAGCCAACGGCGGGGGAACACAGATACGCAGTATTTT,CASSQRRGNTDTQYF
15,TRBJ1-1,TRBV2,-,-,TGTGCCAGCAGTGCCTCCTCCGGGAGCAAGACTGAAGCTTTCTTT,CASSASSGSKTEAFF
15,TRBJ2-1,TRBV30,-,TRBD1,TGTGCCTGGGATCTCCGCGGGGACAGGGGTTCTGAGCAGTTCTTC,CAWDLRGDRGSEQFF
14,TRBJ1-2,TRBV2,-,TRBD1,TGTGCCAGCAGTTCCGGGACAGGTTCTCGAGGCTACACCTTC,CASSSGTGSRGYTF
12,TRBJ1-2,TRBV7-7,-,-,TGTGCTCCGGAAGAGGAGCTCTATGGCTACACCTTC,CAPEEELYGYTF
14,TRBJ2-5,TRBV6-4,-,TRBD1,TGTGCCAGCAGGGGGGACAGGGTGGGAGAGACCCAGTACTTC,CASRGDRVGETQYF
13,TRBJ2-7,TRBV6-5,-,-,TGTGCCAGCAGTAGGGGATCTTCCTACGAGCAGTACTTC,CASSRGSSYEQYF
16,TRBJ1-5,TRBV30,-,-,TGTGCCTGGAGTGTAAGCATTGGGACGGGGGGATCGCCCCAGCATTTT,CAWSVSIGTGGSPQHF
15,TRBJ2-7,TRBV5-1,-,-,TGCGCCAGCAAGGAGGGGGCTTATGGCTCCTACGAGCAGTACTTC,CASKEGAYGSYEQYF
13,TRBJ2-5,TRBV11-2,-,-,TGTGCCAGCAGAGAGACAGGCCAAGAGACCCAGTACTTC,CASRETGQETQYF
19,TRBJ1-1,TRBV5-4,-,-,TGTGCCAGCAGGCCCGACTCGAAAAGGGCAGGGGCGGTGAACACTGAAGCTTTCTTT,CASRPDSKRAGAVNTEAFF
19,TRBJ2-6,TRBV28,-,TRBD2,TGTGCCAGCAGTGCCCCCAGAGGGACTAGCGGCTCTGGGGCCAACGTCCTGACTTTC,CASSAPRGTSGSGANVLTF
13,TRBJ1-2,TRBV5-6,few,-,TGTGCCAGCAGCTTCGGGCCCGAAGGTGGCTACACCTTC,CASSFGPEGGYTF